The 12 T cell receptor beta chains given below trace back to one sample, sequenced in a study of T cell changes during pregnancy in multiple sclerosis. The assay was immunoSEQ multiplex PCR, and TCRdb's table has in-frame clones only and misses some. Of tens of thousands of clones in the sample, roughly nine tenths were seen once. Sequenced material: CD4+ T cells from peripheral blood mononuclear cells, taken in the first trimester of pregnancy. The receptors shown here come from a female donor with multiple sclerosis, enrolled in a pregnancy study.

The chain joins TRBV27 to TRBJ2-7; 7 nucleotides line up with TRBD2. With 4 bases clipped from V and 5 bases from J, the junction kept 8 bases outside the gene matches. In germline, CDR1 is MNHEY, CDR2 SMNVEV (reference sequence). The length of the CDR3 is 14 residues. The CDR3 sequence is CASSWGGGMDEQYF. The CDR3 bases are TGTGCCAGCAGTTGGGGGGGAGGGATGGACGAGCAGTACTTC.

This chain links TRBV7-2 with TRBJ2-5, with unresolved D. V gave up 3 bases and J gave up 4 bases, with 9 bases separating them. Per the germline V gene, CDR1 is SGHTA and CDR2 is FQGNSA. CDR3 length equals 13 residues. In DNA form, the CDR3 reads TGTGCCAGCAGCTTTGGCCAGGCAGAGACCCAGTACTTC. This translates into CASSFGQAETQYF.

The chain carries TRBV2 and TRBJ1-5; 7 nucleotides agree with TRBD1. Trimming removed 7 bases from V and 7 bases from J; junction bases left unmatched: 10. Per germline, CDR1 SNHLY and CDR2 FYNNEI. This CDR3 region has 14 residues. The CDR3 here is CASKLQGLDQPQHF. DNA of the CDR3: TGTGCCAGCAAACTACAGGGGCTGGACCAGCCCCAGCATTTT.

The chain joins TRBV11-3 to TRBJ2-1, with 12 nucleotides matching TRBD2. The CDR3 spans 16 residues. Trimming took 4 bases from V and 8 from J; bases not matched to a gene: 9. Germline-derived CDR1 and CDR2 are SGHNT and YENEEA. DNA for the CDR3: TGTGCCAGCAGCTCAGGACTAGCGGGATCGTGGGATGAGCAGTTCTTC. It translates to CASSSGLAGSWDEQFF.

The chain has TRBV5-4 and TRBJ2-1; D is possibly TRBD2 (6 bases). Trimming left V 2 bases short and J 2 bases short, with 11 bases between. The CDR3 extends over 15 amino acids. Germline CDR1 SGHNT, CDR2 YYREEE (reference sequence). The CDR3 loop reads CASSFPGGAYNEQFF. CDR3 nucleotide sequence: TGTGCCAGCAGCTTTCCAGGAGGGGCCTACAATGAGCAGTTCTTC.

The chain combines TRBV5-5 with TRBJ2-7; no clear D gene. The CDR3 sequence is 13 residues long. Germline assignment: CDR1 SGHKS and CDR2 YYEKEE (reference sequence). Trimming took 0 bases from V and 3 from J, leaving 7 bases between them. DNA of the CDR3: TGTGCCAGCAGCTTGGGACAACACTACGAGCAGTACTTC. As protein: CASSLGQHYEQYF.

A note on this clone: One end of the junction is discordant with germline, which a read error may explain. The chain combines TRBV7-7 with TRBJ1-5; D not certain. This CDR3 comprises 15 residues. Germline CDR1 reads SSHAT; CDR2 reads FNYEAQ (reference sequence). In DNA form, the CDR3 reads TGTGCTAGCAGCTTAGGGCGGCCAAACCCTAAGCCCCAGCATTTT. Translated, it gives CASSLGRPNPKPQHF.

The chain combines TRBV7-9 with TRBJ2-3; 14 bases match TRBD2. V lost 5 bases to trimming and J lost 6 bases; unmatched junction nucleotides: 7. Germline V gene sequence: CDR1 SEHNR, CDR2 FQNEAQ (reference sequence). This CDR3 spans 16 amino acids. The CDR3 loop reads CASSRRLAGGEDTQYF. CDR3 nucleotide sequence: TGTGCCAGCAGCCGGCGACTAGCGGGAGGGGAGGATACGCAGTATTTT.

This clone was picked up a small number of times. The rearrangement joins TRBV30 to TRBJ1-2; the match to TRBD1 covers 10 bases. There are 12 residues in the CDR3. CDR1 and CDR2 (germline): GTSNPN, SVGIG (reference sequence). The junction had 5 bases not matched to a gene; V was cut back by 4 bases and J by 9 bases. The CDR3 nucleotides read TGTGCCTGGACGGGACAGGGGATCAGCTACACCTTC. Its protein is CAWTGQGISYTF. The variable domain in full, completed from reference TRBV30 and TRBJ1-2, reads SQTIHQWPATLVQPVGSPLSLECTVEGTSNPNLYWYRQAAGRGLQLLFYSVGIGQISSEVPQNLSASRPQDRQFILSSKKLLLSDSGFYLCAWTGQGISYTFGSGTRLTVV.

This chain uses TRBV5-1 with TRBJ2-1, with TRBD1 matching 8 bases. Germline lookup yields CDR1 SGHRS and CDR2 YFSETQ. Trimming removed 3 bases from V and 5 bases from J; junction bases left unmatched: 7. The CDR3 has 15 amino acids. The DNA for the CDR3 is TGCGCCAGCAGCTATAAACAGGGGGAGGACAATGAGCAGTTCTTC. Amino acids: CASSYKQGEDNEQFF. The complete variable domain, with remaining parts taken from reference TRBV5-1 and TRBJ2-1, reads KAGVTQTPRYLIKTRGQQVTLSCSPISGHRSVSWYQQTPGQGLQFLFEYFSETQRNKGNFPGRFSGRQFSNSRSEMNVSTLELGDSALYLCASSYKQGEDNEQFFGPGTRLTVL.

The chain employs TRBV5-1 and TRBJ1-1, with 9 bases lining up with TRBD1. This CDR3 has 18 amino acids. After removal of 1 base from V and 1 base from J, the junction contained 11 bases not matched to a gene. Germline loops: CDR1 SGHRS, CDR2 YFSETQ. CDR3 region: CASSLRMRTGASNTEAFF. The CDR3 bases are TGCGCCAGCAGCTTGCGGATGAGGACAGGGGCTTCGAACACTGAAGCTTTCTTT.

The CDR3 loop is CASSPQGFNEKLFF. As DNA, the CDR3 is TGCGCCAGCAGCCCACAGGGTTTTAATGAAAAACTGTTTTTT. The V gene is TRBV5-1, the J gene TRBJ1-4; maybe TRBD1 (6 bases). Germline loops: CDR1 SGHRS, CDR2 YFSETQ. The CDR3 is 14 residues long. V dropped 4 bases and J dropped 4 bases, with 11 bases sitting between them. The whole variable domain, remainder taken from reference TRBV5-1 and TRBJ1-4, is KAGVTQTPRYLIKTRGQQVTLSCSPISGHRSVSWYQQTPGQGLQFLFEYFSETQRNKGNFPGRFSGRQFSNSRSEMNVSTLELGDSALYLCASSPQGFNEKLFFGSGTQLSVL.